A selection of T cell receptor beta chains follows, all from one sample in a study of CD8 T cells in ankylosing spondylitis. TCRdb ran MiXCR on the 5' RACE reads and lists one entry per CDR3 protein. The data contain about 150,000 distinct CDR3 sequences, 6% to 8.5% of them seen just once; the ten biggest clones take up approximately 13%. The material sequenced was blood, either unsorted or a sorted T cell fraction (not recorded which). The receptors were gathered from a female donor with ankylosing spondylitis or in good health (not recorded which). The CDR3 runs from the conserved cysteine through the conserved F or W. The D gene is left open where the match is weak. Size is stated for part of the rows, as once, few or many counts, or as a class when the clone is expanded.

v_gene	abundance	j_gene	d_gene	CDR3nt	CDR3aa
TRBV12-3/TRBV12-4	many	TRBJ1-1	-	TGTGCCAGCAGTTTGGTAGGGTTGGGCCGGAACACTGAAGCTTTCTTT	CASSLVGLGRNTEAFF
TRBV7-6	many	TRBJ1-1	-	TGTGCCAGCAGCTCAGCAACGAACACTGAAGCTTTCTTT	CASSSATNTEAFF
TRBV5-1	many	TRBJ2-3	-	TGCGCCAGCAGCTTTCGAGCGGAGAGCACAGATACGCAGTATTTT	CASSFRAESTDTQYF
TRBV20-1	many	TRBJ1-1	-	TGCAGTCCCATAACATCCCGGGGGCTCCGGAACACTGAAGCTTTCTTT	CSPITSRGLRNTEAFF
TRBV12-3/TRBV12-4	many	TRBJ2-1	-	TGTGCCAGCTGGCAGGGGAGTGAGCAGTTCTTC	CASWQGSEQFF
TRBV7-3	many	TRBJ1-3	-	TGTGCCAGCAGCTTGGGATCTGGAAACACCATATATTTT	CASSLGSGNTIYF
TRBV4-2	many	TRBJ2-3	-	TGTGCCAGCAGCCAAGGCGGGGCATCCCCGACGGTGCAGTATTTT	CASSQGGASPTVQYF
TRBV7-8	many	TRBJ1-1	TRBD1	TGTGCCAGCAGCTCGTCGGACAGGGACCCTGAAGCTTTCTTT	CASSSSDRDPEAFF
TRBV5-1	many	TRBJ1-2	TRBD1	TGCGCCAGCGAGATTACCGGGACAGGGGATGGTGGCTACACCTTC	CASEITGTGDGGYTF
TRBV5-6	many	TRBJ2-7	TRBD1	TGTGCCAGCAGCTTGGGACAGGGACCCTACGAGCAGTACTTC	CASSLGQGPYEQYF
TRBV27	many	TRBJ1-2	-	TGTGCCAGCAGTTTACGCCCGGGACCAACCTATGGCTACACCTTC	CASSLRPGPTYGYTF
TRBV7-2	few	TRBJ1-2	-	TGTGCCAGCAGATTCGGGGAGGGTAACTATGGCTACACCTTC	CASRFGEGNYGYTF
TRBV10-3	many	TRBJ1-5	-	TGTGCCATCAGTGAGTCGGAACAGGGTTTTCAGCCCCAGCATTTT	CAISESEQGFQPQHF
TRBV20-1	-	TRBJ2-7	-	TGCAGTGCTAGGGGGGACCCCATGTCCCTCTACGAGCAGTACTTC	CSARGDPMSLYEQYF
TRBV2	many	TRBJ1-1	-	TGTGCCAGCAGCCAAGGGGGGGGAACTGAAGCTTTCTTT	CASSQGGGTEAFF
TRBV12-3/TRBV12-4	many	TRBJ2-3	TRBD2	TGTGCCAGCAGTTCCTCTGTGTCCCTAGCGGGGGCCACAGATACGCAGTATTTT	CASSSSVSLAGATDTQYF
TRBV2	many	TRBJ1-5	-	TGTGCCAGCAGTGACAAGAGGTCTTTACGGCCCCAGCATTTT	CASSDKRSLRPQHF
TRBV12-3/TRBV12-4	many	TRBJ2-1	-	TGTGCCAGCAGTTTGGGGGACGTCCCCCACAATGAGCAGTTCTTC	CASSLGDVPHNEQFF
TRBV29-1	many	TRBJ1-2	-	TGCAGCGTTGAGAGGCCCGAGGGGGGCTACACCTTC	CSVERPEGGYTF
TRBV5-6	many	TRBJ1-2	-	TGTGCCAGCAGCTTAAGCAGGGATACCTATGGCTACACCTTC	CASSLSRDTYGYTF
TRBV5-6	many	TRBJ1-1	-	TGTGCCAGCAGCTGGGGGAGTGGGGACACTGAAGCTTTCTTT	CASSWGSGDTEAFF
TRBV2	many	TRBJ1-5	TRBD1	TGTGCCAGCAGAAAGGACAGGGCGTACGATCAGCCCCAGCATTTT	CASRKDRAYDQPQHF
TRBV20-1	many	TRBJ2-4	-	TGCAGTGCTGGGCAAGGGCTAGCCAAAAACATTCAGTACTTC	CSAGQGLAKNIQYF
TRBV6-5	many	TRBJ1-1	-	TGTGCCAGCAGTTCCCCTATTGGCCCTCGGAACGCTGAAGCTTTCTTT	CASSSPIGPRNAEAFF
TRBV7-2	-	TRBJ2-1	-	TGTGCCAGCAGCTTAGCCGGGGGAGCCACAAACAATGAGCAGTTCTTC	CASSLAGGATNNEQFF
TRBV5-1	many	TRBJ1-1	TRBD1	TGCGCCAGCAGCCACGGGACAGAGACTGAAGCTTTCTTT	CASSHGTETEAFF
TRBV20-1	-	TRBJ1-5	-	TGCAGTGCTAGCCCTAGCAATCAGCCCCAGCATTTT	CSASPSNQPQHF
TRBV28	few	TRBJ2-5	-	TGTGCCAGCAGTTCACCGGGTGTGGAGACCCAGTACTTC	CASSSPGVETQYF
TRBV7-8	-	TRBJ2-5	TRBD2	TGTGCCAGCAGCTTAGATGGACTAGCGGGTCCCCAAGAGACCCAGTACTTC	CASSLDGLAGPQETQYF
TRBV20-1	many	TRBJ2-3	TRBD2	TGCAGTGCTAGAGCGCCCCCGACTAGCGGGGCGGCAGATACGCAGTATTTT	CSARAPPTSGAADTQYF
TRBV11-2	many	TRBJ2-7	TRBD1	TGTGCCAGCAGCAAACCCGGGACAGGGTACGAGCAGTACTTC	CASSKPGTGYEQYF
TRBV20-1	many	TRBJ1-1	-	TGCAGTGTCCGAGGCACAATTAACACTGAAGCTTTCTTT	CSVRGTINTEAFF
TRBV5-1	many	TRBJ1-4	TRBD1	TGCGCCAGCAGCTTGGCACAGGGGGCGAATCGGTTTAATGAAAAACTGTTTTTT	CASSLAQGANRFNEKLFF
TRBV10-2	many	TRBJ1-5	-	TGCGCCAGCAGTGGTCACAGGGCCCAGCCCCAGCATTTT	CASSGHRAQPQHF
TRBV12-3/TRBV12-4	many	TRBJ1-1	-	TGTGCCAGCAGACGGATGAACACTGAAGCTTTCTTT	CASRRMNTEAFF
TRBV5-1	many	TRBJ2-1	TRBD2	TGCGCCAGCAGCTTTGGGACTAGGGGTGGGCTAAGCTCCTACAATGAGCAGTTCTTC	CASSFGTRGGLSSYNEQFF
TRBV20-1	many	TRBJ1-1	TRBD1	TGCAGTGCGAGTGGCGTCCGGGACAGCCCGTCCACTGAAGCTTTCTTT	CSASGVRDSPSTEAFF
TRBV15	many	TRBJ2-3	-	TGTGCCACCAGCAACGGAGATACGCAGTATTTT	CATSNGDTQYF
TRBV2	few	TRBJ1-6	TRBD1	TGTGCCAGCAGCACAGGGGGAAGTTCACCCCTCCACTTT	CASSTGGSSPLHF
TRBV20-1	many	TRBJ2-5	TRBD2	TGCAGTGCATCGAGCGGGGGGGCTGAGACCCAGTACTTC	CSASSGGAETQYF
TRBV29-1	many	TRBJ1-1	-	TGCAGCGTTGCCGGGTCGGAAGCTTTCTTT	CSVAGSEAFF
TRBV20-1	many	TRBJ1-4	-	TGCAGTGCTGTACGGGGGCTGTCGGAACTGTTTTTT	CSAVRGLSELFF
TRBV15	many	TRBJ2-5	-	TGTGCCACCAGCTCAGTTGGAAGTGGGGGGGGCCGGGAGACCCAGTACTTC	CATSSVGSGGGRETQYF
TRBV7-6	many	TRBJ1-2	-	TGTGCCAGCAGCTTACCTGCGGGGCACAATGGCTACACCTTC	CASSLPAGHNGYTF
TRBV12-3/TRBV12-4	many	TRBJ1-3	TRBD1	TGTGCCAGCAGTTTTAGGGCAGGGGGATCCTCTGGAAACACCATATATTTT	CASSFRAGGSSGNTIYF
TRBV5-1	many	TRBJ2-5	TRBD1	TGCGCCAGCAGCCCTGGGACAGGAGCCGTACAAGAGACCCAGTACTTC	CASSPGTGAVQETQYF
TRBV7-8	many	TRBJ1-1	TRBD1	TGTGCCAGCAGCTCTGCAGGGGGGTGGTTTCAAGATTCCACTGAAGCTTTCTTT	CASSSAGGWFQDSTEAFF
TRBV6-2/TRBV6-3	many	TRBJ2-5	TRBD2	TGTGCCAGCAGGCCTAGCGGGGGATATCAAGAGACCCAGTACTTC	CASRPSGGYQETQYF
TRBV20-1	-	TRBJ2-3	-	TGCAGTGCTAGGGCTTCGGCTAGCGAAGATACGCAGTATTTT	CSARASASEDTQYF
TRBV9	many	TRBJ1-2	-	TGTGCCAGCGGGGGGGACGATGGCTACACCTTC	CASGGDDGYTF
TRBV9	many	TRBJ2-2	-	TGTGCCAGCAGCGGTTACGTGGGGAACACCGGGGAGCTGTTTTTT	CASSGYVGNTGELFF
TRBV19	many	TRBJ1-1	TRBD1	TGTGCCAGTACCGAGGACAGGGGATTACCGAACACTGAAGCTTTCTTT	CASTEDRGLPNTEAFF
TRBV3-1	many	TRBJ2-2	TRBD2	TGTGCCAGCAGCCATCTAGCGGGGGTCACCGGGGAGCTGTTTTTT	CASSHLAGVTGELFF
TRBV20-1	many	TRBJ2-2	-	TGCAGTGCTAGAGACGCAGCCCTACCTTCGAACACCGGGGAGCTGTTTTTT	CSARDAALPSNTGELFF
TRBV5-1	many	TRBJ1-1	-	TGCGCCAGCAGCTTGGAAATAGGGGACACTGAAGCTTTCTTT	CASSLEIGDTEAFF
TRBV5-1	many	TRBJ1-2	-	TGCGCCAGCAGCTTGGGGGGAAGGACACCCACGGACTATGGCTACACCTTC	CASSLGGRTPTDYGYTF
TRBV7-9	many	TRBJ1-6	-	TGTGCCACGGGTAGGGGGGATTCACCCCTCCACTTT	CATGRGDSPLHF
TRBV7-2	-	TRBJ1-2	-	TGTGCCAGCAGCTTAGGGGGCACGGACTATGGCTACACCTTC	CASSLGGTDYGYTF